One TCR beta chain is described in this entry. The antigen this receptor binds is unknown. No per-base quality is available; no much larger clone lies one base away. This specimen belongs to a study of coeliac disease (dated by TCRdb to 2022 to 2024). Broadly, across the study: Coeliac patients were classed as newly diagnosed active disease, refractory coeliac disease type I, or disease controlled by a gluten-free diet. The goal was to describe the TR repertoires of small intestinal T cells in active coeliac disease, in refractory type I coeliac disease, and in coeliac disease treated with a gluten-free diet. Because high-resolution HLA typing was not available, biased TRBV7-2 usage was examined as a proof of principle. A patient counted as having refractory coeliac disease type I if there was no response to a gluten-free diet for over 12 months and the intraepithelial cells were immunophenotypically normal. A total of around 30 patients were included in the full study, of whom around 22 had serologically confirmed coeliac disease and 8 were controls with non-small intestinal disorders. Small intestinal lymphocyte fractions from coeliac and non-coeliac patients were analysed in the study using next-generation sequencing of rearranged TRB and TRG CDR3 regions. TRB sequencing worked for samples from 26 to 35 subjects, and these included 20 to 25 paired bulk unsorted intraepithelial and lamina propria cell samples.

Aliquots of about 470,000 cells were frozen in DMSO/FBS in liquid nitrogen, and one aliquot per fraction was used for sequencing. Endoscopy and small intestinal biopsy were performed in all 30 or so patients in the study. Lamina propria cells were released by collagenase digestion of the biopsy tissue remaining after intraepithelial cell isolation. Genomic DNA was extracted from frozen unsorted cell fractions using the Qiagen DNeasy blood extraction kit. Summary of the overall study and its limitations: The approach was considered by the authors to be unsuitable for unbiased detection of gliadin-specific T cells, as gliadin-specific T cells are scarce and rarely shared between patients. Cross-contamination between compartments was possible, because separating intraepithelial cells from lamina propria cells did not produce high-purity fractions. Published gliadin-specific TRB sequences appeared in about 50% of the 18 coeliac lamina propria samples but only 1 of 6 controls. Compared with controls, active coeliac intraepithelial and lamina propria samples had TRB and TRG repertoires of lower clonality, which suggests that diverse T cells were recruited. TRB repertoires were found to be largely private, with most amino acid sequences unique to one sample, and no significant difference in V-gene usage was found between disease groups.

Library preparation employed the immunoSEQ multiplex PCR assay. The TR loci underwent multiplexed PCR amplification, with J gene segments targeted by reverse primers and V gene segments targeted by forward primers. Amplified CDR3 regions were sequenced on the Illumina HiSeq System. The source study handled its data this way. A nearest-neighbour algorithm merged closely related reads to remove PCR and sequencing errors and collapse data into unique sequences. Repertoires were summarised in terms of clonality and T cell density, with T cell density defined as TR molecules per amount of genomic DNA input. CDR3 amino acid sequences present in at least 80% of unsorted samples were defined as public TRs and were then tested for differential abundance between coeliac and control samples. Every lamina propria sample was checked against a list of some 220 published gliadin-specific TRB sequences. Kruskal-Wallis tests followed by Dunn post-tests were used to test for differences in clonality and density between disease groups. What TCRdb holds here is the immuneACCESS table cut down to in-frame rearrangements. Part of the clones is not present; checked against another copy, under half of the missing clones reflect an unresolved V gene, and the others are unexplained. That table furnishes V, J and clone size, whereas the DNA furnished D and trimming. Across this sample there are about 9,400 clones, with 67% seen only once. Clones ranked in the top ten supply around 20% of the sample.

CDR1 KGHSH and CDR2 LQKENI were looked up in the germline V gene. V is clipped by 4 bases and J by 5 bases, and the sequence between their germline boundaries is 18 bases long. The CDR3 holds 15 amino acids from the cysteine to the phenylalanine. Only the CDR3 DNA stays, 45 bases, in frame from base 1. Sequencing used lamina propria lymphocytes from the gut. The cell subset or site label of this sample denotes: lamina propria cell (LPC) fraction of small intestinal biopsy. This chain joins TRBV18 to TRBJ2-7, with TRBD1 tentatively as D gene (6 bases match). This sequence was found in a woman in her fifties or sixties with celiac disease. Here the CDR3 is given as CASSQETGHLDEQYF. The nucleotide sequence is TGTGCCAGCTCACAAGAAACGGGACATCTAGACGAGCAGTACTTC.